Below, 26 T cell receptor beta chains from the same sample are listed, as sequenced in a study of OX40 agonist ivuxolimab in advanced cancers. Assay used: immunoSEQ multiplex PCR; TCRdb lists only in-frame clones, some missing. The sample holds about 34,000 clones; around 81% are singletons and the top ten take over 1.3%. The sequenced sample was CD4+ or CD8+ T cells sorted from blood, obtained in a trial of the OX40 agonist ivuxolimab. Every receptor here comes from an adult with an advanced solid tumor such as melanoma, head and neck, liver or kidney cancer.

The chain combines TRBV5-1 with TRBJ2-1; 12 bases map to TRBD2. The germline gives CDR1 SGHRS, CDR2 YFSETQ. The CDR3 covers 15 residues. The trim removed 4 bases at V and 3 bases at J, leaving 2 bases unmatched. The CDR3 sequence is CASSQTSGSYNEQFF. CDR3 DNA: TGCGCCAGCAGCCAGACTAGCGGGAGCTACAATGAGCAGTTCTTC.

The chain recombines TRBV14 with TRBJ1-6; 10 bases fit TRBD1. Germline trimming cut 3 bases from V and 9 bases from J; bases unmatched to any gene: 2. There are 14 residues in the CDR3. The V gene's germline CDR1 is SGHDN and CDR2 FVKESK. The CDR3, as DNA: TGTGCCAGCAGCCACCGGGACAGGGGTTCACCCCTCCACTTT. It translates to CASSHRDRGSPLHF.

CDR3 bases: TGTGCCAGCAGCGTAGACTTGGCTAGCGGGGGCCTCAATGAGCAGTTCTTC. It yields the protein CASSVDLASGGLNEQFF. This chain connects TRBV9 to TRBJ2-1, with 10 bases lining up with TRBD2. Trimming removed 0 bases from V and 6 bases from J; junction bases left unmatched: 9. CDR1 SGDLS and CDR2 YYNGEE come from the germline V gene. CDR3 length: 17 amino acids. Drawing the rest from reference TRBV9 and TRBJ2-1, the complete variable domain is DSGVTQTPKHLITATGQRVTLRCSPRSGDLSVYWYQQSLDQGLQFLIQYYNGEERAKGNILERFSAQQFPDLHSELNLSSLELGDSALYFCASSVDLASGGLNEQFFGPGTRLTVL.

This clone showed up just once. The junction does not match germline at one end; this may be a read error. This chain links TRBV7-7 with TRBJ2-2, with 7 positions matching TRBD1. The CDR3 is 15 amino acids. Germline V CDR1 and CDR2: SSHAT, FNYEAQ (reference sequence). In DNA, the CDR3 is TGTGCTAGCAGCCCAACAGGGGTGGTCACCGGGGAGCTGTTTTTT. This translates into CASSPTGVVTGELFF.

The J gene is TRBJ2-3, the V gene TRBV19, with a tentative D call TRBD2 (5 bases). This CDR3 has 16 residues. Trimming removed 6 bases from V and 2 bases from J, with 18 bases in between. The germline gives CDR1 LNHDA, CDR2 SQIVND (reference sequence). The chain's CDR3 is CASSTRGGTYTDTQYF. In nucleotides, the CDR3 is TGTGCCAGTAGCACACGTGGAGGAACCTACACAGATACGCAGTATTTT.

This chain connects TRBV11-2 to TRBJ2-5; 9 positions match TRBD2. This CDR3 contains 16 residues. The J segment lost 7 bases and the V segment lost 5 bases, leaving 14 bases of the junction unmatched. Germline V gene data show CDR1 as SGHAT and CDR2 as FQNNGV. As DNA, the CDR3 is TGTGCCAGCAGCCACGTCCGTAGCGGGGGCCCCCCGACCCAGTACTTC. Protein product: CASSHVRSGGPPTQYF.

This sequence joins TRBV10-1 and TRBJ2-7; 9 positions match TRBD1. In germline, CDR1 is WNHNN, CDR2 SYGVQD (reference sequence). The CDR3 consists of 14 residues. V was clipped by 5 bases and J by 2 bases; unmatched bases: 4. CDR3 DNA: TGCGCCAGCAGTCGGACAGGGGTGCCCTACGAGCAGTACTTC. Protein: CASSRTGVPYEQYF.

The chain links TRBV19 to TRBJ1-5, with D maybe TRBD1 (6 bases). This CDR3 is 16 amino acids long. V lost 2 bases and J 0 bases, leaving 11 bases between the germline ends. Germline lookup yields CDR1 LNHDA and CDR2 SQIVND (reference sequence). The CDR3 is CASSISRGGSNQPQHF. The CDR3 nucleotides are TGTGCCAGTAGTATAAGCAGGGGAGGTAGCAATCAGCCCCAGCATTTT.

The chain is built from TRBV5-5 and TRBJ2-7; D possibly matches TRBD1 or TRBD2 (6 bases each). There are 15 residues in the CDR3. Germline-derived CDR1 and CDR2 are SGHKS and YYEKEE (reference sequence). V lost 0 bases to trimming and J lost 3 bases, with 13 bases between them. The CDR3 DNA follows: TGTGCCAGCAGCTTGGGACCGGGGGCGTTCTACGAGCAGTACTTC. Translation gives CASSLGPGAFYEQYF.

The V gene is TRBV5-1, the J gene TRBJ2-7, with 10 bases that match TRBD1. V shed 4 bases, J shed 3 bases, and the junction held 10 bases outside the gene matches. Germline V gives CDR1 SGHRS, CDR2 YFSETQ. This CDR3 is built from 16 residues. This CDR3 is CASSPRDRGGFYEQYF. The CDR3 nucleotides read TGCGCCAGCAGCCCGAGGGACAGGGGCGGATTCTACGAGCAGTACTTC.

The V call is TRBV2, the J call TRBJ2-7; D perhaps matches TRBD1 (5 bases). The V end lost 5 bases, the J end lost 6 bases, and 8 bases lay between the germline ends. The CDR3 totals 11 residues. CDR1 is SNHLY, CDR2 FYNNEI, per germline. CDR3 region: CASSPQGEQYF. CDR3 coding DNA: TGTGCCAGCAGTCCCCAGGGCGAGCAGTACTTC. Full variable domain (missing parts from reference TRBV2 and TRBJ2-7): EPEVTQTPSHQVTQMGQEVILRCVPISNHLYFYWYRQILGQKVEFLVSFYNNEISEKSEIFDDQFSVERPDGSNFTLKIRSTKLEDSAMYFCASSPQGEQYFGPGTRLTVT.

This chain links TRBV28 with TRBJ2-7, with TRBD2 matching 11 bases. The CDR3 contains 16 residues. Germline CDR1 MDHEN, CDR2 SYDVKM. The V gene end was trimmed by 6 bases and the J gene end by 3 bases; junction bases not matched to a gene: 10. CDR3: CASSTTSGTIFYEQYF. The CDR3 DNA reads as TGTGCCAGCAGCACGACTAGCGGGACAATTTTCTACGAGCAGTACTTC.

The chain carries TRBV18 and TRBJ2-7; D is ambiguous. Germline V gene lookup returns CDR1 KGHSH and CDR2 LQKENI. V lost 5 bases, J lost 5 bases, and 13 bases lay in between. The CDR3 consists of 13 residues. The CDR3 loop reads CASSTTINNEQYF. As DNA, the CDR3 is TGTGCCAGCTCAACAACGATAAACAACGAGCAGTACTTC.

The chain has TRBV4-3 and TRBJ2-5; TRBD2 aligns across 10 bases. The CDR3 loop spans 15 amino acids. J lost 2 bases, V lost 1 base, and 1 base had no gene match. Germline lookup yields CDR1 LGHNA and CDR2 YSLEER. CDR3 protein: CASSQALAGQETQYF. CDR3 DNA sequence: TGCGCCAGCAGCCAAGCACTAGCGGGACAAGAGACCCAGTACTTC.

CDR3 protein: CASRGGLAVETQYF. CDR3 in DNA: TGTGCCAGCAGAGGGGGACTAGCAGTCGAGACCCAGTACTTC. The J gene is TRBJ2-5, the V gene TRBV7-9; 9 bases are shared with TRBD2. The CDR3 covers 14 residues. Trimming cost V 6 bases and J 5 bases; bases outside gene matches: 7. The germline V gene has CDR1 SEHNR and CDR2 FQNEAQ (reference sequence).

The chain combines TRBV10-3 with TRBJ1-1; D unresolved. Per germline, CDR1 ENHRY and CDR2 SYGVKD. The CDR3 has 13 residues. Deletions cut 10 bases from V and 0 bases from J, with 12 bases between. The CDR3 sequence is CATTGDMNTEAFF. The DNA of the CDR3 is TGTGCCACTACCGGGGATATGAACACTGAAGCTTTCTTT.

CDR3 amino acids: CASSSGLGAGPYEQYF. In nucleotides, the CDR3 is TGTGCCAGCAGCTCCGGCTTGGGTGCAGGCCCCTACGAGCAGTACTTC. The rearrangement links TRBV5-6 to TRBJ2-7; D uncertain. The CDR3 covers 16 residues. Germline CDR1 is SGHDT and CDR2 is YYEEEE. Trimming pared 3 bases from V and 2 bases from J, leaving 18 bases between.

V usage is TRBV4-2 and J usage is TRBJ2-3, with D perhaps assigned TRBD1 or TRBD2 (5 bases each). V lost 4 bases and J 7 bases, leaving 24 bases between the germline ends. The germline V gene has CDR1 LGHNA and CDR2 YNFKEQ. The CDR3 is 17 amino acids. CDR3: CASSPARDLLSWNTQYF. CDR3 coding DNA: TGTGCCAGCAGCCCGGCCCGGGACCTACTTTCTTGGAATACGCAGTATTTT.

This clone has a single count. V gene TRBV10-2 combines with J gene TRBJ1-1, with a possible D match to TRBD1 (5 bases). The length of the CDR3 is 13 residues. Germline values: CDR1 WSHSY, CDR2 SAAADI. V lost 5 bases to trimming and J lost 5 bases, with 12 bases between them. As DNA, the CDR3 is TGCGCCAGCAGTATTGGGGGGATAACTGAAGCTTTCTTT. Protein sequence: CASSIGGITEAFF.

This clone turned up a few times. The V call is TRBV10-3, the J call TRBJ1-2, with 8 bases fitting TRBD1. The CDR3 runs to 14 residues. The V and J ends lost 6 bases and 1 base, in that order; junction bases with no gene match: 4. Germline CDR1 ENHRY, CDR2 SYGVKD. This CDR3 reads CAIRPGQDNYGYTF. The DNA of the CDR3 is TGTGCCATCAGGCCGGGACAGGATAACTATGGCTACACCTTC.

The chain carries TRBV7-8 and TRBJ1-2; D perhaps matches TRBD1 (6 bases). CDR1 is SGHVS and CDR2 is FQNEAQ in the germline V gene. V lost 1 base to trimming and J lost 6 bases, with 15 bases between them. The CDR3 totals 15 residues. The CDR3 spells CASSLVGGTLDGYTF. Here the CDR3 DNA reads TGTGCCAGCAGCTTAGTAGGGGGGACATTGGATGGCTACACCTTC.

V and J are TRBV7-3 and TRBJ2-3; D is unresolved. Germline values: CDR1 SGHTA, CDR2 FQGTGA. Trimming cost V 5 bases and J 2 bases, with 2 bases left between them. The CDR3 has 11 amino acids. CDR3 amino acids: CASSNTDTQYF. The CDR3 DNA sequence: TGTGCCAGCAGCAACACAGATACGCAGTATTTT.

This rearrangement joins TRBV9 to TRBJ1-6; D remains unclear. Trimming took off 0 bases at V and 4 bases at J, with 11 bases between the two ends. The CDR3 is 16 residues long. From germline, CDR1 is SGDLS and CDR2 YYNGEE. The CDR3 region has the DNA TGTGCCAGCAGCGTAGGAGTGAGAGCTTATAATTCACCCCTCCACTTT. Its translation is CASSVGVRAYNSPLHF. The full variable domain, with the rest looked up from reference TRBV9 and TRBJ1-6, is DSGVTQTPKHLITATGQRVTLRCSPRSGDLSVYWYQQSLDQGLQFLIQYYNGEERAKGNILERFSAQQFPDLHSELNLSSLELGDSALYFCASSVGVRAYNSPLHFGNGTRLTVT.

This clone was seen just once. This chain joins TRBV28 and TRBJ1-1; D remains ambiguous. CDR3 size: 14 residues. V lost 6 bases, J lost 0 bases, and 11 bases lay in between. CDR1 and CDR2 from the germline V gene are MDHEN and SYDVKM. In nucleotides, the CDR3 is TGTGCCAGCAGAACGCGGGATATGAACACTGAAGCTTTCTTT. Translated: CASRTRDMNTEAFF.

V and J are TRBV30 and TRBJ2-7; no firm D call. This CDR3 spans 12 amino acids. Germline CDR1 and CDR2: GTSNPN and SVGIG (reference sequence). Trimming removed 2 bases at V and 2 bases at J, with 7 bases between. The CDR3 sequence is CAWSYRAYEQYF. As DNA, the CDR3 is TGTGCCTGGAGTTATAGGGCCTACGAGCAGTACTTC.

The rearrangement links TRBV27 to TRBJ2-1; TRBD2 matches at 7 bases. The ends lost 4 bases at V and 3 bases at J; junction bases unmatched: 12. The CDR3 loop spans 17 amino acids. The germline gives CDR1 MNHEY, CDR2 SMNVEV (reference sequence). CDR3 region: CASSSRGAGISYNEQFF. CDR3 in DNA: TGTGCCAGCAGTTCGCGGGGAGCGGGGATAAGCTACAATGAGCAGTTCTTC.